This TCR beta chain was recovered during a study of cytomegalovirus exposure and HLA in healthy donors (dated by TCRdb to the late 2010s). Regarding the study in general: According to a later analysis, the 120 validation repertoires were produced on the same platform as the 600 to 850 repertoires of the first cohort. The study was designed to test whether signatures of past pathogen exposure could be identified by cataloging public T cell receptors. Along with the roughly 670-subject first cohort, a separate validation cohort of over a hundred different subjects was used. The study combined high-throughput TCR immunosequencing, statistical association of individual TCRs with disease status, and machine learning to predict cytomegalovirus infection status. Summary of the overall study and its limitations: The authors suggested that the approach could potentially be extended to other disease states and immunological phenotypes. The study listed 164 TCR beta chains as associated with cytomegalovirus. Most TCR sequences were observed very rarely across donors, whereas some public TCRs were present in many individuals. Three of the identified cytomegalovirus-associated TCR beta chains were confirmed in vitro to be specific for cytomegalovirus antigens. A later analysis had no HLA typing for the validation cohort, so co-occurrence there was scored across all 110 or so repertoires. The classifier was reported to diagnose cytomegalovirus status with high specificity and sensitivity in both the original and validation cohorts. In a later analysis, TCRs clustered in the first cohort were found to also tend to co-occur in the roughly 120 validation repertoires, with approximately 95% of cluster scores above 0.

In the case of this clone: The antigen it recognizes is unknown. Base qualities are not recorded, but no much larger clone differs from it by a single base.

The library relied on the immunoSEQ multiplex PCR assay. In the paper's pipeline: A statistical classification framework was built to diagnose cytomegalovirus status from the catalog of TCR beta chain sequences. Drawn from immuneACCESS, this table holds only the in-frame rearrangements with V and J called that TCRdb kept. Clones are partly lost; checked studies trace under half to an unresolved V gene and leave the rest unexplained. The V and J calls and clone size were taken over from that table, and D and trimming were inferred from the DNA. The sample data list about 72,000 clones, and 94% of these were observed just once. The ten largest clones represent approximately 2% of the sample. Inclusive of the bounding cysteine and phenylalanine, the CDR3 is 14 residues long. Only the CDR3 region is kept as DNA, spanning 42 bases read in frame from base 1. Separate from the roughly 650-subject first cohort, the validation cohort of 120 subjects was the group to which the donors belonged.

The sequence was collected from a woman between 18 and 29 years old in good health and CMV-seropositive. The chain is encoded by TRBV21-1 joined to TRBJ2-7; TRBD1, as called in the table, went unchecked against the DNA. TRBV21-1 is a pseudogene. Sequenced: PBMCs. In nucleotide form, the sequence is TGTGCCAGCTGCAGGACAGCTTTCTACCACGAGCAGTACTTC. This encodes CASCRTAFYHEQYF.